The 15 T cell receptor beta chains presented below share a single source sample, sequenced in a study of OX40 agonist ivuxolimab in advanced cancers. The data were produced by immunoSEQ multiplex PCR, yet TCRdb's version contains in-frame clones alone and is incomplete. The table has about 35,000 clones, roughly 80% seen once; the top ten hold around 18%. Material: CD4+ or CD8+ T cells sorted from blood, obtained in a trial of the OX40 agonist ivuxolimab. The source is an adult with an advanced solid tumor such as melanoma, head and neck, liver or kidney cancer.

The rearrangement links TRBV15 to TRBJ2-1; TRBD2 matches at 9 bases. The CDR3 runs to 17 residues. Germline CDR1 and CDR2: LNHNV and YYDKDF (reference sequence). V lost 0 bases, J lost 4 bases, and 7 bases stayed unmatched. The CDR3 DNA reads as TGTGCCACCAGCAGAGATAACGCGGGAGGGAATTACAATGAGCAGTTCTTC. Its protein product is CATSRDNAGGNYNEQFF. Based on the CDR3 plus reference TRBV15 and TRBJ2-1, the full variable domain is DAMVIQNPRYQVTQFGKPVTLSCSQTLNHNVMYWYQQKSSQAPKLLFHYYDKDFNNEADTPDNFQSRRPNTSFCFLDIRSPGLGDTAMYLCATSRDNAGGNYNEQFFGPGTRLTVL.

CDR3 amino acids: CASSFWDSGSNQPQHF. The CDR3 DNA reads TGTGCCAGCAGTTTTTGGGACAGCGGTAGCAATCAGCCCCAGCATTTT. V and J are TRBV28 and TRBJ1-5; 7 nucleotides agree with TRBD1. The CDR3 runs to 16 residues. Germline trimming cut 3 bases from V and 0 bases from J; bases unmatched to any gene: 5. Germline CDR1 MDHEN, CDR2 SYDVKM.

V usage is TRBV4-1 and J usage is TRBJ2-4; TRBD1 might be the D (6 bases). Germline-derived CDR1 and CDR2 are MGHRA and YSYEKL. Between the trimmed V and J ends, which lost 0 bases and 0 bases, there was a span of 15 bases. The CDR3 has 18 residues. CDR3 sequence: CASSQDLGAPGAKNIQYF. The CDR3 nucleotides are TGCGCCAGCAGCCAAGATCTGGGGGCACCGGGAGCCAAAAACATTCAGTACTTC.

This clone was picked up a small number of times. Here the CDR3 reads CASSPWTGNYGYTF. CDR3 coding DNA: TGTGCCAGCAGCCCTTGGACAGGGAACTATGGCTACACCTTC. This chain links TRBV7-8 with TRBJ1-2, with 8 nucleotides matching TRBD1. Trimming cost V 5 bases and J 2 bases; bases outside gene matches: 4. Germline values: CDR1 SGHVS, CDR2 FQNEAQ. CDR3 size: 14 residues.

The chain recombines TRBV13 with TRBJ2-1, with TRBD2 matching 10 bases. CDR1 is PRHDT, CDR2 FYEKMQ, per germline (reference sequence). V trimming: 3 bases; J trimming: 4 bases; junction bases outside the gene matches: 6. The CDR3 is made up of 16 amino acids. CDR3 sequence (DNA): TGTGCCAGCAGCTTGTGGGCTAGCGGGGGATACAATGAGCAGTTCTTC. Residues: CASSLWASGGYNEQFF.

By frequency in the sample, this clone is medium-sized (0.01 to 0.1%). The rearrangement uses TRBV19 and TRBJ1-2, with D possibly matching TRBD1 (5 bases). The germline gives CDR1 LNHDA, CDR2 SQIVND (reference sequence). The CDR3 is made up of 15 amino acids. Trimming cost V 3 bases and J 8 bases, with 19 bases left between them. CDR3: CASSIYPRDAEGYTF. In nucleotides, the CDR3 is TGTGCCAGTAGTATTTATCCGCGGGACGCGGAAGGCTACACCTTC.

The V gene is TRBV19, the J gene TRBJ2-3; TRBD1 might be the D (5 bases). The CDR3 covers 13 residues. Germline CDR1 is LNHDA and CDR2 is SQIVND (reference sequence). With 6 bases removed from V and 3 bases from J, the gap between germline ends came to 10 bases. The CDR3 loop reads CASSYQGTDTQYF. The CDR3 nucleotides read TGTGCCAGTAGCTATCAGGGAACAGATACGCAGTATTTT.

V gene TRBV14 combines with J gene TRBJ2-5, with a possible D match to TRBD1 (6 bases). This CDR3 has 17 residues. V dropped 0 bases and J dropped 5 bases, with 19 bases sitting between them. CDR1 and CDR2 (germline): SGHDN, FVKESK. CDR3 DNA: TGTGCCAGCAGCCAAGATAGGGCCACGAGGACAGTTGAGACCCAGTACTTC. This sequence encodes CASSQDRATRTVETQYF.

This chain connects TRBV6-5 to TRBJ2-5; 7 positions match TRBD1. J lost 5 bases, V lost 5 bases, and 8 bases had no gene match. CDR1 is MNHEY and CDR2 is SVGAGI in the germline V gene. The CDR3 consists of 14 residues. In nucleotides, the CDR3 is TGTGCCAGCAGTCTACAGGGGTTCGGGGAGACCCAGTACTTC. This encodes CASSLQGFGETQYF.

The chain employs TRBV9 and TRBJ2-3, with a possible D match to TRBD1 (5 bases). This CDR3 spans 15 amino acids. Germline assignment: CDR1 SGDLS and CDR2 YYNGEE. V was cut by 0 bases and J by 4 bases, with 12 bases left in between. The CDR3 DNA follows: TGTGCCAGCAGCGTAGGTGGGGCTTTCGCAGATACGCAGTATTTT. Amino acid sequence: CASSVGGAFADTQYF.

The chain couples TRBV5-1 to TRBJ2-3, with unresolved D. The germline CDR1 and CDR2 sequences are SGHRS and YFSETQ. The CDR3 spans 14 residues. Trimming took 0 bases from V and 1 from J, leaving 6 bases between them. The CDR3 here is CASSLGEGTDTQYF. The CDR3 DNA is TGCGCCAGCAGCTTGGGGGAAGGCACAGATACGCAGTATTTT.

The chain uses TRBV13 and TRBJ1-1; D remains unclear. This CDR3 is built from 14 residues. Germline CDR1 and CDR2: PRHDT and FYEKMQ (reference sequence). V gave up 5 bases and J gave up 5 bases, with 15 bases separating them. This CDR3 is CASSQITVRTEAFF. CDR3 bases: TGTGCCAGCAGCCAGATTACGGTGCGGACTGAAGCTTTCTTT.

This clone was found once. The genes are TRBV5-8 and TRBJ2-3; 9 bases are a match to TRBD2. The germline V gene encodes CDR1 SGHTS and CDR2 YDEGEE. The CDR3 runs 15 residues. The ends lost 4 bases at V and 3 bases at J; junction bases unmatched: 6. CDR3 loop: CASSNSGSGTDTQYF. CDR3 in DNA: TGTGCCAGCAGCAATAGCGGGAGCGGGACAGATACGCAGTATTTT.

This clone is medium-sized in the sample. The CDR3 here is CASSLAIGDPNSPLHF. Here the CDR3 DNA reads TGTGCCAGCAGTTTGGCCATAGGGGACCCAAATTCACCCCTCCACTTT. The chain recombines TRBV28 with TRBJ1-6; tentatively, D is TRBD1 (5 bases). Trimming cost V 3 bases and J 7 bases, with 16 bases left between them. The CDR3 runs 16 residues. Germline V gene data show CDR1 as MDHEN and CDR2 as SYDVKM.

This clone occurred a few times. This chain links TRBV7-6 with TRBJ2-5; D is possibly TRBD2 (5 bases). The CDR3 extends over 14 amino acids. V was trimmed by 5 bases and J by 2 bases, leaving 12 bases between them. The germline V gene encodes CDR1 SGHVS and CDR2 FNYEAQ. The CDR3 protein is CASSPGLIQETQYF. CDR3 nucleotides: TGTGCCAGCAGCCCCGGACTGATTCAAGAGACCCAGTACTTC.